The subject of this entry is one T cell receptor beta chain. Its antigen target is currently unknown. No base quality information exists; no much larger clone differs at one position. These data belong to a study of post-analysis software for immune sequencing data (dated by TCRdb to between 2015 and 2016). About the full investigation: Disease courses on record covered relapsing-remitting, secondary progressive and progressive-relapsing multiple sclerosis, though some patients had no subtype annotation. A subset of samples was prepared in parallel using single-end sample barcoding, then pooled and co-amplified after Illumina adapter ligation. The patient repertoires were set against about 12 previously published healthy control repertoires from donors whose ages ranged from 6 to 25 years.

Measured from the cysteine to the phenylalanine, the CDR3 is 15 residues long. CDR3 DNA only is kept here, 45 bases in frame from base 1. The germline V end is reduced by 3 bases and the J end by 1 base; junction bases left unmatched: 4. Sequences SGHRS (CDR1) and YFSETQ (CDR2) are obtained from the germline V gene. The library was built by means of PCR. Sequenced using an Illumina HiSeq 2500. Unique molecular identifiers were incorporated into TCR beta cDNA libraries to reduce PCR and sequencing biases. Approximately 500,000 cDNA molecules were obtained per 1 to 10 million input T cells, so each molecule approximated one T cell. The patient libraries were prepared and sequenced with the same protocol used for the earlier healthy control dataset. Samples belonging to the same batch were prepared together, multiplexed and sequenced on a shared HiSeq lane. As for the authors' bioinformatics: Raw barcoded reads were processed with MIGEC, and single-read molecular identifier groups were discarded before consensus assembly and CDR3 extraction. Clonotype tables were post-analysed with VDJtools, normalizing diversity by down-sampling all datasets to the smallest sample size. In repertoire overlap clustering, CDR3 amino acid sequences, but not nucleotide sequences, were matched to correct batch-related cross-sample contamination. TCRdb reanalyzed the raw reads on its own, using fastp at Q25 for trimming and MiXCR for clone calling, and kept in-frame beta chains. CDR3 protein duplicates are merged, each entry listing the most common genes and DNA. TCRdb's processing, not the study's, gives the V and J calls here. This sample gives fewer than 700,000 distinct CDR3 sequences in total; 40% to 50% of them show up just once. The ten largest clones represent about 1.8% of the sample.

Overall results and qualifications from the work: The control group was slightly older than the multiple sclerosis patient group. Strong co-clustering of samples prepared in the same batch was shown by direct clustering with F measure, prompting a batch-effect correction. Patients showed significantly higher frequencies than controls for five TRBV segments, among them TRBV5-6, TRBV5-1 and TRBV20-1. Compared with controls, multiple sclerosis patients had significantly lower normalized Chao1 diversity, a finding suggesting substantial peripheral T-cell clonal expansion.

To demonstrate the VDJtools post-analysis software, the study profiled TCR beta repertoires from the peripheral blood of under 15 young patients with multiple sclerosis. The multiple sclerosis patients were children and adolescents ranging in age from roughly 6 to 15 years. Sequencing input: blood. The V gene is TRBV5-1 and the J gene is TRBJ2-7, with TRBD1 matching 10 junction bases. The receptor comes from a girl aged 10-17 years with multiple sclerosis. This receptor has the CDR3 CASSSDRGRSYEQYF. The DNA sequence is TGCGCCAGCAGCTCTGACAGGGGGCGGTCCTACGAGCAGTACTTC.